This T cell receptor (beta chain) was sequenced for a study of blood T cell repertoires in COVID-19. The wider study: Spain, Italy and the United States supplied samples that represented acute and convalescent COVID-19. PBMCs, B-cell-depleted T cells, or T cells were the source of the cDNA or gDNA that made up the material.

This CDR3 is 17 amino acids long. In the original workflow: Nucleated cell counts were estimated from reference gene primer amplification. The method was immunoSEQ multiplex PCR; TCRdb's version includes in-frame clones alone and lacks a portion of them. D and trimming were read from the DNA, whereas the V and J calls and clone size are those reported in that table. The table shows approximately 66,000 clones, with approximately 89% occurring only once. The rearrangement uses TRBV21-1 and TRBJ2-7; the table assigns TRBD2, which was not confirmed against the DNA. TRBV21-1 represents a pseudogene. Sequencing used peripheral blood. The sequence was obtained from a man in his fifties or sixties with acute or convalescent COVID-19. CDR3 sequence: CASSKHPRASSSYEQYF. The CDR3 bases are TGTGCCAGCAGCAAGCACCCCCGCGCCTCGAGCTCCTACGAGCAGTACTTC.